This TCR beta chain was identified during a study of siplizumab effects on memory and regulatory T cells. Points from the study as a whole: Mapping to unstimulated subsets was achieved for only a minor fraction of alloreactive clones.

The CDR3 sequence is 15 residues long. The V and J ends lost 10 bases and 5 bases, in that order; junction bases with no gene match: 10. Germline CDR1 is WNHNN and CDR2 is SYGVQD (reference sequence). The protocol was immunoSEQ multiplex PCR, while the TCRdb copy is restricted to in-frame clones and leaves out a portion. The repertoire holds about 62,000 clones, with around 80% as singletons. On this clone itself: Its antigen remains unknown.

Sequence data were generated for unstimulated naive, memory, effector memory and TEMRA subsets in a few donor pairs. This receptor was identified in a human donor in good health. Sequenced input: memory CD4+ T cells sorted from blood. The V call is TRBV10-1, the J call TRBJ2-3; 12 positions agree with TRBD2. The CDR3 DNA follows: TGCGCCACTGCAAGGACTAGCGGGGTTCAAGATACGCAGTATTTT. Amino acid sequence: CATARTSGVQDTQYF.